The 5 T cell receptor beta chains given below trace back to one sample, sequenced in a study of blood T cells in healthy people across ages. For the second PCR, which ran for about 7 to 11 cycles, a sample-barcoded 5' primer and a J-beta primer mix were used. In TCRdb, the 5' RACE reads were re-called with MiXCR into one record per CDR3 protein. The sample holds over 600,000 distinct CDR3 sequences; around 50% are singletons and the top ten take roughly 24%. The specimen sequenced was blood. All receptors derive from a man between 35 and 55 years old in good health.

A few counts support this clonotype. V usage is TRBV9 and J usage is TRBJ2-3, with D tentatively TRBD1 (5 bases). There are 16 residues in the CDR3. The germline V and J ends were trimmed by 4 bases and 1 base, with 16 bases remaining between them. Germline lookup yields CDR1 SGDLS and CDR2 YYNGEE. The CDR3 sequence: CASSMTAQGGTDTQYF. The CDR3 nucleotides are TGTGCCAGCAGCATGACTGCACAAGGGGGCACAGATACGCAGTATTTT.

The chain carries TRBV5-1 and TRBJ2-1; a possible D gene is TRBD2 (6 bases). Germline loops: CDR1 SGHRS, CDR2 YFSETQ. V was shortened by 4 bases and J by 1 base, with 15 bases between the two germline ends. CDR3 length: 16 residues. In nucleotides, the CDR3 is TGCGCCAGCAGCGTGGGGGGACTGAGGTCCTACAATGAGCAGTTCTTC. This codes for CASSVGGLRSYNEQFF.

This clonotype came up a few times. CDR3 region: CAISEDASGSYNEQFF. The CDR3 DNA sequence: TGTGCCATCAGTGAGGACGCTAGCGGGAGTTACAATGAGCAGTTCTTC. The chain is built from TRBV10-3 and TRBJ2-1; 10 nucleotides line up with TRBD2. The J segment lost 4 bases and the V segment lost 2 bases, leaving 5 bases of the junction unmatched. CDR1 ENHRY and CDR2 SYGVKD come from the germline V gene. The CDR3 length is 16 residues.

This chain links TRBV4-3 with TRBJ1-2, with 10 bases fitting TRBD1. Germline trimming cut 4 bases from V and 8 bases from J; bases unmatched to any gene: 7. The CDR3 sequence is 14 residues long. Germline V gene lookup returns CDR1 LGHNA and CDR2 YSLEER. This CDR3 is CASSPGQGEEGYTF. The DNA for the CDR3 is TGCGCCAGCAGCCCAGGACAGGGGGAGGAAGGCTACACCTTC.

The CDR3 sequence is CASSKTSGGRINADTQYF. As DNA, the CDR3 is TGTGCCAGCAGCAAAACTAGCGGGGGGAGGATTAACGCAGATACGCAGTATTTT. This chain links TRBV7-8 with TRBJ2-3; 12 nucleotides line up with TRBD2. The J segment lost 4 bases and the V segment lost 5 bases, leaving 13 bases of the junction unmatched. The CDR3 is made up of 18 amino acids. CDR1 is SGHVS and CDR2 is FQNEAQ in the germline V gene.